The rows below give T cell receptor beta chains drawn from one sample of a study of regulatory T cells in long-lasting Graves disease. One entry per CDR3 protein, called by TCRdb with MiXCR from the multiplex PCR reads. The sample includes under 450,000 distinct CDR3 sequences, about a quarter of them seen just once. This material consisted of peripheral blood mononuclear cells (PBMCs), taken when the disease was refractory, from a patient treated with antithyroid drugs. The receptor source for this set is a female donor with Graves disease. CDR3s include the opening cysteine and the closing phenylalanine or tryptophan. The D gene is left open where the match is weak. Clone sizes are given selectively: once, few, many, or a class where the clone is expanded.

abundance: few; v_gene: TRBV5-1; d_gene: -; j_gene: TRBJ1-1; CDR3aa: CASSLNGANTEAFF; CDR3nt: TGCGCCAGCAGCCTCAACGGTGCGAACACTGAAGCTTTCTTT
abundance: -; v_gene: TRBV29-1; d_gene: -; j_gene: TRBJ2-7; CDR3aa: CSVVSRGIVHEQYF; CDR3nt: TGCAGCGTTGTTTCCCGGGGGATAGTCCACGAGCAGTACTTC
abundance: few; v_gene: TRBV12-3/TRBV12-4; d_gene: -; j_gene: TRBJ1-3; CDR3aa: CASSLWETGNTIYF; CDR3nt: TGTGCCAGCAGTTTATGGGAAACTGGAAACACCATATATTTT
abundance: -; v_gene: TRBV13; d_gene: -; j_gene: TRBJ2-7; CDR3aa: CASSLTPFPGEQYF; CDR3nt: TGTGCCAGCAGCTTAACCCCATTCCCGGGGGAGCAGTACTTC
abundance: many; v_gene: TRBV6-2/TRBV6-3; d_gene: TRBD1; j_gene: TRBJ2-7; CDR3aa: CASSYSIGTVSYEQYF; CDR3nt: TGTGCCAGCAGTTACTCGATTGGGACAGTCTCCTACGAGCAGTACTTC
abundance: -; v_gene: TRBV3-1; d_gene: -; j_gene: TRBJ2-7; CDR3aa: CASSHRRDYEQYF; CDR3nt: TGTGCCAGCAGCCACCGAAGGGACTACGAGCAGTACTTC
abundance: -; v_gene: TRBV6-2/TRBV6-3; d_gene: -; j_gene: TRBJ2-3; CDR3aa: CASSYSATTGGDTQYF; CDR3nt: TGTGCCAGCAGTTACTCGGCGACTACCGGGGGAGATACGCAGTATTTT
abundance: -; v_gene: TRBV20-1; d_gene: TRBD2; j_gene: TRBJ2-3; CDR3aa: CSARGIGTSGPTDTQYF; CDR3nt: TGCAGTGCTAGGGGGATCGGGACTAGCGGTCCCACAGATACGCAGTATTTT
abundance: -; v_gene: TRBV19; d_gene: TRBD1; j_gene: TRBJ1-2; CDR3aa: CASNSGTGGVYGYTF; CDR3nt: TGTGCCAGTAACTCCGGGACAGGGGGCGTCTATGGCTACACCTTC
abundance: -; v_gene: TRBV19; d_gene: -; j_gene: TRBJ2-2; CDR3aa: CATSGAGHTGELFF; CDR3nt: TGTGCCACCTCGGGAGCGGGACATACCGGGGAGCTGTTTTTT
abundance: many; v_gene: TRBV2; d_gene: TRBD2; j_gene: TRBJ2-2; CDR3aa: CASSDSGRRNTGELFF; CDR3nt: TGTGCCAGCAGCGATAGCGGGAGGAGGAACACCGGGGAGCTGTTTTTT
abundance: -; v_gene: TRBV20-1; d_gene: -; j_gene: TRBJ2-5; CDR3aa: CSGEEMYQETQYF; CDR3nt: TGCAGTGGGGAAGAAATGTACCAAGAGACCCAGTACTTC
abundance: many; v_gene: TRBV6-1; d_gene: TRBD2; j_gene: TRBJ2-5; CDR3aa: CASRLAGGGETQYF; CDR3nt: TGTGCCAGCAGACTAGCGGGAGGAGGAGAGACCCAGTACTTC
abundance: few; v_gene: TRBV5-1; d_gene: -; j_gene: TRBJ1-5; CDR3aa: CASSLGVTGTGSNQPQHF; CDR3nt: TGCGCCAGCAGCTTGGGAGTCACCGGGACGGGGAGCAATCAGCCCCAGCATTTT
abundance: many; v_gene: TRBV27; d_gene: TRBD1; j_gene: TRBJ1-5; CDR3aa: CASSRQGSNQPQHF; CDR3nt: TGTGCCAGCAGTCGACAGGGTAGCAATCAGCCCCAGCATTTT
abundance: -; v_gene: TRBV2; d_gene: TRBD1; j_gene: TRBJ2-1; CDR3aa: CASSGGTGGNEQFF; CDR3nt: TGTGCCAGCAGCGGGGGGACAGGGGGCAATGAGCAGTTCTTC
abundance: few; v_gene: TRBV3-1; d_gene: -; j_gene: TRBJ2-2; CDR3aa: CASSSRTDAGTTGELFF; CDR3nt: TGTGCCAGCAGCTCCCGTACGGACGCGGGAACCACCGGGGAGCTGTTTTTT
abundance: -; v_gene: TRBV6-1; d_gene: TRBD2; j_gene: TRBJ2-5; CDR3aa: CASSRMAGGETQYF; CDR3nt: TGTGCCAGCAGTCGTATGGCGGGAGGGGAGACCCAGTACTTC